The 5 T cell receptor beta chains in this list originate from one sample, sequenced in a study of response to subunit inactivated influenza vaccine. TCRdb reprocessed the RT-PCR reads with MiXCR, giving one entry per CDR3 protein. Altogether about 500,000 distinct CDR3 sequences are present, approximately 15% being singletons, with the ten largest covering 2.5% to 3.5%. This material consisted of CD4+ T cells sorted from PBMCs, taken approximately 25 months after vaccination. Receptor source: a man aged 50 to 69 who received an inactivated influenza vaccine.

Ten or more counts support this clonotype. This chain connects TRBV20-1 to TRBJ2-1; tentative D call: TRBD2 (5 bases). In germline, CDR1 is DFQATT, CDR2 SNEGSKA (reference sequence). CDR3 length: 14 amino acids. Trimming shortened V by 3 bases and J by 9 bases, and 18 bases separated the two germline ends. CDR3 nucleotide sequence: TGCAGTGCTAGTAGGTCGTCTAGCTCGTTTGAGCAGTTCTTC. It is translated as CSASRSSSSFEQFF.

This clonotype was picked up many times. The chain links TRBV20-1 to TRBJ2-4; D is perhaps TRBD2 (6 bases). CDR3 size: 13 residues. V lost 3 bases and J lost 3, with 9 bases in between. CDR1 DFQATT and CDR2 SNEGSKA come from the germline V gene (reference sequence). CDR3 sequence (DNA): TGCAGTGCTAGCATGGGGGGCAAAAACATTCAGTACTTC. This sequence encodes CSASMGGKNIQYF.

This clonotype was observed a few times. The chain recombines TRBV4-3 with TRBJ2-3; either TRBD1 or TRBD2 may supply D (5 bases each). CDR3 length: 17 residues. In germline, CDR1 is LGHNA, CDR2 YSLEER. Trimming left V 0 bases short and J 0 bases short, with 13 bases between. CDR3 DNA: TGCGCCAGCAGCCAAGATAACGGGGCAGCTAGCACAGATACGCAGTATTTT. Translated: CASSQDNGAASTDTQYF.

Here the CDR3 reads CASSLPRLQETQYF. The CDR3 coding sequence is TGTGCCAGCAGCTTACCCAGGCTCCAAGAGACCCAGTACTTC. The V call is TRBV7-2, the J call TRBJ2-5; D is unresolved. Germline loops: CDR1 SGHTA, CDR2 FQGNSA. The germline V and J ends were trimmed by 2 bases and 1 base, with 8 bases remaining between them. This CDR3 contains 14 residues. The variable domain in full, with the rest retrieved from reference TRBV7-2 and TRBJ2-5, is GAGVSQSPSNKVTEKGKDVELRCDPISGHTALYWYRQSLGQGLEFLIYFQGNSAPDKSGLPSDRFSAERTGGSVSTLTIQRTQQEDSAVYLCASSLPRLQETQYFGPGTRLLVL.

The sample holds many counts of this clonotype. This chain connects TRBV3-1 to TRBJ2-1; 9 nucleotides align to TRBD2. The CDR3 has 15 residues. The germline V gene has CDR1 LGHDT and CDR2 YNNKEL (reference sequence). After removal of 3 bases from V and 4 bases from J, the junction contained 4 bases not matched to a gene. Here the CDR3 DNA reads TGTGCCAGCAGCCATAGCGGGGGAGGGTACAATGAGCAGTTCTTC. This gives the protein CASSHSGGGYNEQFF.